Listed here is a single T cell receptor (beta chain). This record comes from a study of blood T cell repertoires in COVID-19. Germline V gene lookup returns CDR1 SGHNT and CDR2 YENEEA. There are 16 residues in the CDR3. V was trimmed by 3 bases and J by 1 base, leaving 12 bases between them. Only in-frame clones appear in the TCRdb table, and some are missing; sequencing was by immunoSEQ multiplex PCR. The data show some 150,000 clones, with about 89% seen just once and over 35% held by the top ten. The sequenced sample was peripheral blood. The rearrangement joins TRBV11-3 to TRBJ2-2; D is perhaps TRBD2 (6 bases). This receptor was identified in a man aged 45-65 years who had recovered from COVID-19. The CDR3 DNA is TGTGCCAGCAGCTTTATGGGGGGACGGAACACCGGGGAGCTGTTTTTT. It encodes CASSFMGGRNTGELFF.